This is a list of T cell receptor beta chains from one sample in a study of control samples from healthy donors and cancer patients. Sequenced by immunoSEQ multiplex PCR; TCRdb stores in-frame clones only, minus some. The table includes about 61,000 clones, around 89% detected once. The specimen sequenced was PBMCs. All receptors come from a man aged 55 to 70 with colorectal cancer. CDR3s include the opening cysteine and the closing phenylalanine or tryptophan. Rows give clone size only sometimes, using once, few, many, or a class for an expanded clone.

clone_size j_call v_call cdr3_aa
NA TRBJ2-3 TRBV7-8 CASSPVGSGGTDTQYF
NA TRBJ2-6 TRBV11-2 CASEQGFGANVLTF
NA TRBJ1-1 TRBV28 CASRTMSKVNTEAFF
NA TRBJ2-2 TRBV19 CASTTGQGVFTGELFF
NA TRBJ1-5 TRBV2 CASSGGAVRQNQPQHF
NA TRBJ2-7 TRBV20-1 CSAGRGREQYF
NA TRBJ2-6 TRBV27 CASSLRGQIFSGANVLTF
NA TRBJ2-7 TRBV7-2 CASSLDGGGVSYEQYF
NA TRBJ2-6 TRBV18 CASSPGRPGANVLTF
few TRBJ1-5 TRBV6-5 CASSPGQTNQPQHF
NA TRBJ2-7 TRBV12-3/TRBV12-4 CASLGPRYEQYF
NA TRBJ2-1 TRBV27 CASSPDGPGFSYNEQFF
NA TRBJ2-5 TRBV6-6 CASSRPVALGGTETQYF
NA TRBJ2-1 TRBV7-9 CASSSRTSGAYNEQFF
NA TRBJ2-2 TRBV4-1 CASSQGFQATGELFF
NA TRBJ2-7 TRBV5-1 CASSRGELRYEQYF
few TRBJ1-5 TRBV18 CASSPPGGNQPQHF
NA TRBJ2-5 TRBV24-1 CATSGGLVAETQYF
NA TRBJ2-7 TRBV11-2 CASSLEGFQQYF
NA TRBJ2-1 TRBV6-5 CASSYSRTGIGEQFF
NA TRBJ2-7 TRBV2 CASSGGALSYEQYF
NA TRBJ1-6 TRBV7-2 CASSYRNQNSPLHF
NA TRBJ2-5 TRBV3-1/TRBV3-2 CATRTSGAGETQYF
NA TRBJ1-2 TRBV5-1 CASSLGQGGGYGYTF
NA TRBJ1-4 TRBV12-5 CASGLGQGPNEKLFF
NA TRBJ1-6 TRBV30 CAWSLLGTANSPLHF
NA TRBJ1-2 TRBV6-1 CASSETKAYGYTF
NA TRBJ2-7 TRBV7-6 CASSTGQSYEQYF
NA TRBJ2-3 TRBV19 CASSKGGTATDTQYF
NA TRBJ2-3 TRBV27 CASSRLGASTDTQYF
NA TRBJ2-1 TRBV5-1 CASSPDQYEQFF
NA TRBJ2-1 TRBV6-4 CASSSSPGQGGNEQFF
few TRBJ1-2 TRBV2 CASTLQQGAGTF
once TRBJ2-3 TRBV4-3 CASSSGLLVTDTQYF
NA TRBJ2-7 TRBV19 CATSSGTGMYEQYF
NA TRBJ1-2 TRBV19 CASRTSGTGYAGRGYTF
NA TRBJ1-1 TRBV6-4 CASSRQMNTEAFF
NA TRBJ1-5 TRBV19 CASSTRQGGNQPQHF
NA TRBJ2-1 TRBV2 CASSEERPDNEQFF
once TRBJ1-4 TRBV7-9 CASSLGAPATNERLFF
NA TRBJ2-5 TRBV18 CASSPLPGQGLSQETQYF
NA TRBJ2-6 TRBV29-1 CSVEGSGANVLTF
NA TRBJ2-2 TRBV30 CAWTRFLTGELFF
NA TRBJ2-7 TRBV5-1 CASSVDRYEQYF
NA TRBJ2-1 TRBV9 CASSVGGGSYNEQFF
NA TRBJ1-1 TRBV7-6 CASSPYRRRFTEAFF
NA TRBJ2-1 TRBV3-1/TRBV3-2 CASKDYNEQFF
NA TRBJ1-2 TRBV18 CASSRDLYGYTF